This is a list of T cell receptor beta chains from one sample in a study of T cell repertoires in cytomegalovirus infection. TCRdb reanalysed the reads using MiXCR and keeps one entry per CDR3 protein. The table shows some 200,000 distinct CDR3 sequences, with roughly a fifth occurring only once. Sequenced input: PBMCs. Receptor source: a human donor in good health (CMV status not recorded). Some clones in this sample may be carry-over from other donors' samples. Each CDR3 is given with its conserved first and last residue. The order of the fields is D gene, J gene, V gene, clone size, CDR3 DNA, CDR3 protein. A D gene is named only where the DNA matches it firmly. For some rows the clone size is stated as once, few or many, or as a class when expanded; others skip it.

D: TRBD2
J: TRBJ2-2
V: TRBV11-2
size: -
DNA: TGTGCCAGCAGCACGGGACTAGCCACCGGGGAGCTGTTTTTT
CDR3: CASSTGLATGELFF

D: -
J: TRBJ2-1
V: TRBV7-8
size: many
DNA: TGTGCCAGCAGCTTGGGACTCTCCTTATACAATGAGCAGTTCTTC
CDR3: CASSLGLSLYNEQFF

D: -
J: TRBJ2-7
V: TRBV7-9
size: many
DNA: TGTGCCAGCAGCTCCGAGTTGGGCGAGCAGTACTTC
CDR3: CASSSELGEQYF

D: -
J: TRBJ2-7
V: TRBV28
size: few
DNA: TGTGCCAGCACCGGGACCGGAGGGCAGTACTTC
CDR3: CASTGTGGQYF

D: TRBD1
J: TRBJ1-5
V: TRBV18
size: few
DNA: TGTGCCAGCTCACCCGAGACAGGGGGCAACAATCAGCCCCAGCATTTT
CDR3: CASSPETGGNNQPQHF

D: -
J: TRBJ1-2
V: TRBV28
size: many
DNA: TGTGCCAGCAGGGCACAGGCGAACTATGGCTACACCTTC
CDR3: CASRAQANYGYTF

D: TRBD2
J: TRBJ2-1
V: TRBV20-1
size: -
DNA: TGCAGTGCTAGAGATGCGGGAGTTTACAATGAGCAGTTCTTC
CDR3: CSARDAGVYNEQFF

D: -
J: TRBJ2-5
V: TRBV28
size: -
DNA: TGTGCCAGCGCCGAAGAGACCCAGTACTTC
CDR3: CASAEETQYF

D: -
J: TRBJ2-1
V: TRBV15
size: -
DNA: TGTGCCACCAGCTTTGCCTCCTACAATGAGCAGTTCTTC
CDR3: CATSFASYNEQFF

D: -
J: TRBJ1-2
V: TRBV20-1
size: -
DNA: TGCAGTGCCGTGGCGAAGGGGTCCGGCTACACCTTC
CDR3: CSAVAKGSGYTF

D: -
J: TRBJ1-5
V: TRBV7-2
size: many
DNA: TGTGCCAGCAGCTTAGACCCCGGCAGGCCCCAGCATTTT
CDR3: CASSLDPGRPQHF

D: -
J: TRBJ2-1
V: TRBV6-2/TRBV6-3
size: -
DNA: TGTGCCAGCAGTTACGCCATGCATGAGCAGTTCTTC
CDR3: CASSYAMHEQFF

D: TRBD1
J: TRBJ2-7
V: TRBV30
size: -
DNA: TGTGCCTGGAAGGGACAGGGCTCCTACGAGCAGTACTTC
CDR3: CAWKGQGSYEQYF

D: -
J: TRBJ2-6
V: TRBV7-2
size: few
DNA: TGTGCCAGCAGCTTAAATGGCTTTGGGGCCAACGTCCTGACTTTC
CDR3: CASSLNGFGANVLTF

D: TRBD1
J: TRBJ1-2
V: TRBV7-2
size: few
DNA: TGTGCCAGCAGCTTAGAGAACAGGGGCCTTCCAACCCCTTATGGCTACACCTTC
CDR3: CASSLENRGLPTPYGYTF

D: TRBD1
J: TRBJ2-7
V: TRBV5-1
size: few
DNA: TGCGCCAGCAGCTTGGAGGGACAGGGGTTTTTCGAGCAGTACTTC
CDR3: CASSLEGQGFFEQYF

D: -
J: TRBJ1-2
V: TRBV6-2/TRBV6-3
size: -
DNA: TGTGCCAGCAGTTACGGGGGTCTTGGCTACACCTTC
CDR3: CASSYGGLGYTF

D: TRBD1
J: TRBJ1-4
V: TRBV7-2
size: many
DNA: TGTGCCAGCAGCTTTACAGGGGGCGCGGGTGAAAAACTGTTTTTT
CDR3: CASSFTGGAGEKLFF

D: TRBD1
J: TRBJ2-1
V: TRBV5-4
size: few
DNA: TGTGCCAGCAGCTTAGGTGACAGGGGGAGCAATGAGCAGTTCTTC
CDR3: CASSLGDRGSNEQFF

D: -
J: TRBJ2-7
V: TRBV19
size: -
DNA: TGTGCCAGTAGTACCACTCGCCTCGGACAGGCCGGGAGGGACGAGCAGTACTTC
CDR3: CASSTTRLGQAGRDEQYF

D: TRBD2
J: TRBJ2-4
V: TRBV10-2
size: few
DNA: TGCGCCAGCAGTGAGTCGGTAGCTAGCGGAGCCAAAAACATTCAGTACTTC
CDR3: CASSESVASGAKNIQYF

D: TRBD2
J: TRBJ2-1
V: TRBV7-6
size: many
DNA: TGTGCCAGCAGCCTCCTAAGCGGGGGACCATACAATGAGCAGTTCTTC
CDR3: CASSLLSGGPYNEQFF

D: -
J: TRBJ2-1
V: TRBV7-9
size: many
DNA: TGTGCCAGCAGCTTAGAGGCGGCGATCTTTGGGCATGAGCAGTTCTTC
CDR3: CASSLEAAIFGHEQFF

D: -
J: TRBJ2-7
V: TRBV4-1
size: few
DNA: TGCGCCAGCAGCCAACTAGCCCTTAACTACGAGCAGTACTTC
CDR3: CASSQLALNYEQYF

D: -
J: TRBJ1-2
V: TRBV15
size: -
DNA: TGTGCCACCAGCAGATTCGGTGGGGGCGGCTATGGCTACACCTTC
CDR3: CATSRFGGGGYGYTF

D: -
J: TRBJ1-3
V: TRBV7-9
size: -
DNA: TGTGCCAGCAGCCAGGGCGACAGCTCCTCTGGAAACACCATATATTTT
CDR3: CASSQGDSSSGNTIYF

D: -
J: TRBJ2-7
V: TRBV6-2/TRBV6-3
size: -
DNA: TGTGCCAGCAGTCCCCCCGGGACACCCTACGAGCAGTACTTC
CDR3: CASSPPGTPYEQYF

D: -
J: TRBJ2-3
V: TRBV24-1
size: -
DNA: TGTGCCACCAGTGCGGATGGCACAGATACGCAGTATTTT
CDR3: CATSADGTDTQYF

D: -
J: TRBJ2-3
V: TRBV7-3
size: few
DNA: TGTGCCAGCAGCAATCCCGGGACAGATACGCAGTATTTT
CDR3: CASSNPGTDTQYF

D: TRBD1
J: TRBJ2-5
V: TRBV7-2
size: few
DNA: TGTGCCAGCAGCTCGGACAGGCAAGAGACCCAGTACTTC
CDR3: CASSSDRQETQYF

D: TRBD2
J: TRBJ2-7
V: TRBV28
size: -
DNA: TGTGCCAGCAACCCGGGGGGACTAGCTTACTACGAGCAGTACTTC
CDR3: CASNPGGLAYYEQYF

D: TRBD1
J: TRBJ1-1
V: TRBV6-5
size: -
DNA: TGTGCCAGCAGGCGACAGGGGGTTGCTGAAGCTTTCTTT
CDR3: CASRRQGVAEAFF

D: -
J: TRBJ1-2
V: TRBV20-1
size: -
DNA: TGCAGTGGCCTGACAGGAGCTAACTATGGCTACACCTTC
CDR3: CSGLTGANYGYTF

D: TRBD2
J: TRBJ2-5
V: TRBV7-3
size: -
DNA: TGTGCCAGCAGCCTCCTGACGGGGGGGACCCAGTACTTC
CDR3: CASSLLTGGTQYF

D: -
J: TRBJ2-1
V: TRBV9
size: -
DNA: TGTGCCAGCAGCGTAGCTTCCAGCATTGGTCCTGCTGAGCAGTTCTTC
CDR3: CASSVASSIGPAEQFF

D: -
J: TRBJ2-5
V: TRBV7-2
size: few
DNA: TGTGCCAGCAGCCCTAGAGGGCAGGCGGAGACCCAGTACTTC
CDR3: CASSPRGQAETQYF

D: TRBD1
J: TRBJ1-2
V: TRBV12-3/TRBV12-4
size: many
DNA: TGTGCCAGCAGTGGACAGGGAGAGTTCTATGGCTACACCTTC
CDR3: CASSGQGEFYGYTF

D: TRBD1
J: TRBJ1-2
V: TRBV19
size: -
DNA: TGTGCCAGTAGCCCGGACAGGGTTTTTTATGGCTACACCTTC
CDR3: CASSPDRVFYGYTF

D: -
J: TRBJ2-1
V: TRBV7-2
size: few
DNA: TGTGCCAGCAGCTTGGGCACAAACAATGAGCAGTTCTTC
CDR3: CASSLGTNNEQFF